One and the same sample provided the 25 T cell receptor beta chains below, sequenced in a study of T cell repertoires in Merkel cell carcinoma. Repertoires were generated with immunoSEQ multiplex PCR, while TCRdb's copy carries only in-frame clones and drops some. The sample records some 14,000 clones, roughly 71% being singletons. The sample taken for sequencing was tumor tissue. The receptor source for this set is an adult with Merkel cell carcinoma.

The rearrangement links TRBV3-1 (or the pseudogene TRBV3-2) to TRBJ2-7, with 7 bases matching TRBD2. CDR1 and CDR2 from the germline V gene are LGHDT and YNNKEL (reference sequence). J was trimmed by 5 bases and V by 4 bases; bases with no gene match: 11. This CDR3 region has 15 residues. As DNA, the CDR3 is TGTGCCAGCAGCCGGAGCGGGGTGTTCTCAAACGAGCAGTACTTC. Amino acid sequence: CASSRSGVFSNEQYF.

V usage is TRBV19 and J usage is TRBJ2-3; 7 positions agree with TRBD1. CDR1 is LNHDA, CDR2 SQIVND, per germline (reference sequence). This CDR3 region has 15 residues. Trimming removed 3 bases from V and 1 base from J; junction bases left unmatched: 4. The CDR3 DNA reads as TGTGCCAGTAGTATGGGACAGAGCGGCACAGATACGCAGTATTTT. It is translated as CASSMGQSGTDTQYF.

This sequence joins TRBV28 and TRBJ1-2; D remains unclear. The V gene's germline CDR1 is MDHEN and CDR2 SYDVKM. V dropped 5 bases and J dropped 4 bases, with 8 bases sitting between them. The CDR3 covers 12 residues. This CDR3 is CASSVYLYGYTF. CDR3 bases: TGTGCCAGCAGTGTTTATCTCTATGGCTACACCTTC.

This chain links TRBV28 with TRBJ2-7; either TRBD1 or TRBD2 may fit D (5 bases each). Germline V gene lookup returns CDR1 MDHEN and CDR2 SYDVKM. The V gene lost 2 bases and the J gene lost 1 base, with 6 bases spanning the gap. The CDR3 has 13 residues. Here the CDR3 reads CASSLEGSYEQYF. DNA of the CDR3: TGTGCCAGCAGTTTAGAGGGGTCCTACGAGCAGTACTTC.

The chain combines TRBV30 with TRBJ1-3; D is unclear. This CDR3 has 14 residues. The V and J ends lost 0 bases and 2 bases respectively, with 8 bases between them. CDR1 and CDR2 (germline): GTSNPN, SVGIG (reference sequence). CDR3 sequence: CAWSVYGAGNTIYF. Written as DNA, the CDR3 is TGTGCCTGGAGTGTTTATGGGGCTGGAAACACCATATATTTT.

CDR3 in DNA: TGTGCCAGCAGCTTAGGAGGGTTCGGTGAAAAACTGTTTTTT. It translates to CASSLGGFGEKLFF. J is TRBJ1-4 and V is TRBV7-9; no reliable D call. The germline V gene has CDR1 SEHNR and CDR2 FQNEAQ (reference sequence). The V gene lost 1 base and the J gene lost 7 bases, with 10 bases spanning the gap. The CDR3 sequence is 14 residues long. Drawing the rest from reference TRBV7-9 and TRBJ1-4, the complete variable domain is DTGVSQNPRHKITKRGQNVTFRCDPISEHNRLYWYRQTLGQGPEFLTYFQNEAQLEKSRLLSDRFSAERPKGSFSTLEIQRTEQGDSAMYLCASSLGGFGEKLFFGSGTQLSVL.

V is TRBV6-5 and J is TRBJ1-1; D may be TRBD1 (5 bases). The V gene's germline CDR1 is MNHEY and CDR2 SVGAGI. Deletions cut 5 bases from V and 3 bases from J, with 10 bases between. The CDR3 extends over 13 amino acids. CDR3: CASSTQVYTEAFF. The DNA of the CDR3 is TGTGCCAGCAGTACACAGGTTTACACTGAAGCTTTCTTT.

The chain couples TRBV21-1 to TRBJ1-3. TRBV21-1 is marked as a pseudogene. This CDR3 spans 17 amino acids. In DNA, the CDR3 is TGTGCCAGCAGCAAACCGCCGGACCTCCGGGCTGGAAACACCATATATTTT. Translating it yields CASSKPPDLRAGNTIYF.

The J gene is TRBJ1-5, the V gene TRBV28; D remains ambiguous. This CDR3 is 15 amino acids long. Germline values: CDR1 MDHEN, CDR2 SYDVKM. Trimming cost V 3 bases and J 7 bases, with 16 bases left between them. The CDR3 loop is CASSFMAPTGQPQHF. CDR3 nucleotide sequence: TGTGCCAGCAGTTTCATGGCCCCTACGGGGCAGCCCCAGCATTTT.

The chain is built from TRBV6-6 and TRBJ1-4, with TRBD1 matching 8 bases. Germline values: CDR1 MNHNY, CDR2 SVGAGI (reference sequence). The CDR3 is made up of 15 amino acids. With V trimmed by 2 bases and J by 8 bases, 7 bases remained unmatched. The DNA of the CDR3 is TGTGCCAGCAGTTACCAGACAGGGGAGGAGGAAAAACTGTTTTTT. This codes for CASSYQTGEEEKLFF.

V usage is TRBV5-1 and J usage is TRBJ2-7; 8 positions match TRBD1. The CDR3 is 14 residues long. Germline V gene sequence: CDR1 SGHRS, CDR2 YFSETQ. The junction had 8 bases not matched to a gene; V was cut back by 4 bases and J by 5 bases. CDR3 nucleotides: TGCGCCAGCAGCACGGAGACAGGGGTCGACGAGCAGTACTTC. This encodes CASSTETGVDEQYF.

The chain has TRBV29-1 and TRBJ2-3, with a possible D match to TRBD2 (6 bases). V lost 4 bases, J lost 7 bases, and 12 bases lay in between. CDR3 length: 12 residues. CDR1 SQVTM and CDR2 ANQGSEA come from the germline V gene. DNA of the CDR3: TGCAGCGTTGTCGGGAGAAGAAATACGCAGTATTTT. Translated: CSVVGRRNTQYF.

The chain combines TRBV7-2 with TRBJ1-2; the D gene is possibly TRBD1 (5 bases). Germline V CDR1 and CDR2: SGHTA, FQGNSA. The CDR3 has 13 residues. The V end lost 1 base, the J end lost 8 bases, and 11 bases lay between the germline ends. The CDR3 DNA reads TGTGCCAGCAGCTTAGGGGGGTTGCGGGGCTACACCTTC. Protein: CASSLGGLRGYTF.

The chain recombines TRBV5-5 with TRBJ1-5; 10 bases are shared with TRBD1. The CDR3 length is 16 residues. Germline V gene data show CDR1 as SGHKS and CDR2 as YYEKEE (reference sequence). Losses at the gene ends were 0 bases for V and 2 bases for J; bases not matched to a gene: 2. Here the CDR3 reads CASSLVGTGGNQPQHF. The CDR3 nucleotides are TGTGCCAGCAGCTTGGTCGGGACAGGGGGCAATCAGCCCCAGCATTTT.

The chain employs TRBV27 and TRBJ2-1, with 12 bases identical to TRBD1. This CDR3 has 16 amino acids. CDR1 and CDR2 from the germline V gene are MNHEY and SMNVEV (reference sequence). J lost 7 bases, V lost 0 bases, and 4 bases had no gene match. The CDR3 spells CASSLSGTGGRNEQFF. In DNA form, the CDR3 reads TGTGCCAGCAGTTTATCAGGGACAGGGGGCAGGAATGAGCAGTTCTTC.

This chain joins TRBV9 and TRBJ2-7; TRBD2 matches at 10 bases. V lost 2 bases and J lost 0; bases outside the gene matches: 2. The CDR3 sequence is 15 residues long. In germline, CDR1 is SGDLS, CDR2 YYNGEE. The CDR3 sequence is CASSVTSGTSYEQYF. DNA of the CDR3: TGTGCCAGCAGCGTTACTAGCGGGACCTCCTACGAGCAGTACTTC.

The chain carries TRBV7-8 and TRBJ1-2, with 7 positions matching TRBD1. This CDR3 comprises 13 residues. The V gene end was trimmed by 4 bases and the J gene end by 3 bases; junction bases not matched to a gene: 2. From germline, CDR1 is SGHVS and CDR2 FQNEAQ. Here the CDR3 DNA reads TGTGCCAGCAGCTACCAGGGGGACTATGGCTACACCTTC. Translating gives CASSYQGDYGYTF.

This sequence joins TRBV19 and TRBJ1-4, with a tentative D call TRBD1 (6 bases). CDR1 is LNHDA and CDR2 is SQIVND in the germline V gene (reference sequence). The CDR3 spans 14 residues. Trimming left V 3 bases short and J 6 bases short, with 11 bases between. In DNA form, the CDR3 reads TGTGCCAGTAGTATCCTGAGGGGGGATGAAAAACTGTTTTTT. It yields the protein CASSILRGDEKLFF.

The rearrangement links TRBV18 to TRBJ2-1; TRBD1 is a possible D gene (5 bases). From germline, CDR1 is KGHSH and CDR2 LQKENI. V was shortened by 2 bases and J by 3 bases, with 14 bases between the two germline ends. The CDR3 runs to 16 residues. The CDR3 sequence is CASSPLGQGFYNEQFF. In nucleotides, the CDR3 is TGTGCCAGCTCACCATTGGGGCAGGGATTCTACAATGAGCAGTTCTTC.

V and J are TRBV11-3 and TRBJ2-2; a weak D match, TRBD2 (6 bases). The CDR3 totals 15 residues. Germline CDR1 is SGHNT and CDR2 is YENEEA. Trimming removed 4 bases at V and 1 base at J, with 10 bases between. CDR3 in DNA: TGTGCCAGCAGCTCCGGAGGGCAGAACACCGGGGAGCTGTTTTTT. It yields the protein CASSSGGQNTGELFF. Using reference TRBV11-3 and TRBJ2-2 for the parts outside the CDR3, the full variable domain is EAGVVQSPRYKIIEKKQPVAFWCNPISGHNTLYWYLQNLGQGPELLIRYENEEAVDDSQLPKDRFSAERLKGVDSTLKIQPAELGDSAVYLCASSSGGQNTGELFFGEGSRLTVL.

The chain has TRBV5-1 and TRBJ2-2; D might be TRBD1 (5 bases). This CDR3 is built from 15 residues. Deletions cut 4 bases from V and 2 bases from J, with 12 bases between. From germline, CDR1 is SGHRS and CDR2 YFSETQ. CDR3 in amino acids: CASSTQTGNTGELFF. CDR3 in DNA: TGCGCCAGCAGCACCCAAACAGGAAACACCGGGGAGCTGTTTTTT.

This clone was picked up a small number of times. The chain uses TRBV5-1 and TRBJ2-7, with D maybe TRBD1 (6 bases). CDR1 and CDR2 from the germline V gene are SGHRS and YFSETQ. Trimming took 2 bases from V and 6 from J, leaving 18 bases between them. The CDR3 is 15 residues long. CDR3 coding DNA: TGCGCCAGCAGCTTACGACAGGCTGGGTGGGGCGAGCAGTACTTC. Encoded protein: CASSLRQAGWGEQYF.

This clone has just one count. The gene calls are TRBV15 and TRBJ2-1, with a weak D call TRBD2 (5 bases). Germline lookup yields CDR1 LNHNV and CDR2 YYDKDF (reference sequence). The V end was cut by 5 bases, the J end by 7 bases, with 18 bases between. The CDR3 is 15 residues long. This chain's CDR3 is CATSLREGMKNEQFF. In nucleotides, the CDR3 is TGTGCCACCAGCCTCCGGGAAGGGATGAAAAATGAGCAGTTCTTC.

The chain joins TRBV27 to TRBJ2-2; unclear D gene. This CDR3 has 13 residues. Trimming took off 5 bases at V and 9 bases at J, with 13 bases between the two ends. CDR1 and CDR2 (germline): MNHEY, SMNVEV (reference sequence). The DNA for the CDR3 is TGTGCCAGCAGTCCCCGGGCAGACCGGGAGCTGTTTTTT. It translates to CASSPRADRELFF.

The chain links TRBV28 to TRBJ2-7, with 9 bases that match TRBD1. The J segment lost 2 bases and the V segment lost 5 bases, leaving 4 bases of the junction unmatched. Germline loops: CDR1 MDHEN, CDR2 SYDVKM. This CDR3 spans 14 amino acids. This CDR3 reads CASSQQGAPYEQYF. The CDR3, as DNA: TGTGCCAGCAGTCAACAGGGGGCCCCCTACGAGCAGTACTTC.